This T cell receptor (beta chain) was documented in a study of blood T cell repertoires in COVID-19. The CDR3 spans 16 residues. Germline V gene sequence: CDR1 MNHNY, CDR2 SVGAGI (reference sequence). V trimming: 8 bases; J trimming: 7 bases; junction bases outside the gene matches: 19. Some clones are missing from TCRdb's copy, which holds only in-frame ones; the method was immunoSEQ multiplex PCR. Here the sample spans about 160,000 clones, around 83% being singletons. This receptor was identified in a woman aged 50 to 60 in a cohort exposed to, infected with or recovered from COVID-19 (not recorded which). This chain connects TRBV6-6 to TRBJ1-2, with TRBD1 matching over 7 bases. Sequenced sample: PBMCs or T cells enriched from blood (not recorded which). The CDR3 region is CASDGLDRERLGGYTF. CDR3 bases: TGTGCCAGCGACGGGCTAGACAGGGAACGTTTGGGTGGCTACACCTTC.